The TCR beta chain under discussion was sequenced for a study of CD8 T cells in ankylosing spondylitis. Notes on the study in general: Disease-linked clones displayed a CD8+ phenotype and appeared relatively rarely in peripheral blood. Earlier studies detected some motif variants in reactive arthritis synovial fluid and blood. Blood from ankylosing spondylitis patients appeared to carry a characteristic roughly 8-variant TCR beta motif.

This clonotype turned up a few times. Antigen specificity is unknown. The V and J ends lost 7 bases and 10 bases, in that order; junction bases with no gene match: 8. Germline values: CDR1 SGHDN, CDR2 FVKESK. This CDR3 contains 14 residues. 5'-RACE, quantitative and with molecular barcodes, yielded the TCR beta libraries. One entry per CDR3 protein, called by TCRdb with MiXCR from the 5' RACE reads. The sample carries over 400,000 distinct CDR3 sequences, roughly 26% recorded once. Sequenced: blood, either unsorted or a sorted T cell fraction (not recorded which). The receptor was derived from a male donor with ankylosing spondylitis. The chain uses TRBV14 and TRBJ2-1; 12 bases are a match to TRBD2. The CDR3 sequence is CASKTSGSLREQFF. DNA of the CDR3: TGTGCCAGCAAGACTAGCGGGAGTCTGAGGGAGCAGTTCTTC.